A selection of T cell receptor beta chains follows, all from one sample in a study of cytomegalovirus exposure and HLA in healthy donors. This table comes from immunoSEQ multiplex PCR, and its TCRdb copy is limited to in-frame clones, with some not included. Found here are 45,000 to 70,000 clones; the top ten clones hold 12%. The sample comprised PBMCs. The receptors here all came from a woman in her 30s in good health and CMV-seropositive. Each CDR3 is given with its conserved first and last residue. A D gene is named only where the DNA matches it firmly.

TRBJ2-1 | TRBV28 | . | CASSLTGEWNEQFF | TGTGCCAGCAGTTTAACGGGGGAGTGGAATGAGCAGTTCTTC
TRBJ2-5 | TRBV5-1 | TRBD2 | CASSLDPAGGRTQYF | TGCGCCAGCAGCTTGGATCCAGCGGGGGGCAGGACCCAGTACTTC
TRBJ2-1 | TRBV7-9 | TRBD1 | CASDRAHNEQFF | TGTGCCAGCGACAGGGCCCACAATGAGCAGTTCTTC
TRBJ2-7 | TRBV6-5 | TRBD1 | CASRWMRQGWYEQYF | TGTGCCAGCAGGTGGATGAGACAGGGGTGGTACGAGCAGTACTTC
TRBJ1-1 | TRBV5-5 | TRBD1 | CASSTRDRVFTEAFF | TGTGCCAGCAGCACCCGGGACAGGGTGTTCACTGAAGCTTTCTTT
TRBJ2-1 | TRBV6-5 | TRBD2 | CASSRRESYNEQFF | TGTGCCAGCAGTCGGCGGGAGAGCTACAATGAGCAGTTCTTC
TRBJ2-7 | TRBV25-1 | TRBD1 | CASSDWDRGYEQYF | TGTGCCAGCAGTGACTGGGACAGGGGCTACGAGCAGTACTTC
TRBJ2-7 | TRBV6-1 | . | CASTSGMYEQYF | TGTGCCAGCACCTCAGGCATGTACGAGCAGTACTTC
TRBJ2-7 | TRBV6-5 | TRBD2 | CASSRGLAGGHEQYF | TGTGCCAGCAGCCGAGGACTAGCGGGGGGGCACGAGCAGTACTTC
TRBJ2-5 | TRBV11-2 | TRBD2 | CASGEGSQETQYF | TGTGCCAGCGGGGAGGGCTCCCAAGAGACCCAGTACTTC
TRBJ2-5 | TRBV7-7 | TRBD2 | CASSDPLAGGETQYF | TGTGCTAGCAGCGACCCCCTAGCGGGAGGGGAGACCCAGTACTTC